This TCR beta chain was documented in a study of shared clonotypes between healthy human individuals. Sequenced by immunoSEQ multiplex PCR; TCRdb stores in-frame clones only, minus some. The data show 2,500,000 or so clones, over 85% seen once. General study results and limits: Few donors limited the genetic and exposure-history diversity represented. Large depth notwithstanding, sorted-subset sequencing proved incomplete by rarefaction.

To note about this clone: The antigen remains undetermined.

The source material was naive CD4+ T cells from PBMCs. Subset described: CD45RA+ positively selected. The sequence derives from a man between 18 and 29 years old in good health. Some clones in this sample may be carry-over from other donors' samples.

The CDR3 is CASSPGLTNYGYTF. The CDR3 nucleotides are TGCGCCAGCAGCCCGGGACTTACTAACTATGGCTACACCTTC. The chain combines TRBV5-1 with TRBJ1-2, with a tentative D call TRBD1 (5 bases). Trimming cost V 4 bases and J 0 bases, with 10 bases left between them. CDR3 length: 14 residues. Germline CDR1 SGHRS, CDR2 YFSETQ.